What follows describes a single T cell receptor beta chain. Its antigen is not known. The sample originates from a study of T cell responses to AZD1222 COVID-19 vaccine. Whole-study results and caveats: A mostly white British donor set with more females was recruited, and clonal diversity was possibly underestimated. The study identified only six AZD1222 recipients as seropositive at baseline. Spike-specific TCR breadth and depth were elevated following two AZD1222 doses. Repertoires were collected only later (after the peak T cell response had occurred).

Clones were read by immunoSEQ multiplex PCR, and TCRdb kept only the in-frame ones, dropping some. Of around 130,000 clones listed, around 90% are singletons. There are 18 residues in the CDR3. With 0 bases removed from V and 2 bases from J, the gap between germline ends came to 17 bases. Germline CDR1 and CDR2: LGHDT and YNNKEL (reference sequence). The sample in question was peripheral blood, obtained on day 0 of AZD1222 vaccination. The chain links TRBV3-1 (or the pseudogene TRBV3-2) to TRBJ1-5, with D tentatively TRBD1 (6 bases). This clonotype was sampled from an adult in good health. CDR3 in DNA: TGTGCCAGCAGCCAAGAGACAGGCCCTAGGGGGGGCAATCAGCCCCAGCATTTT. Translation gives CASSQETGPRGGNQPQHF.